Listed below are T cell receptor beta chains from one sample, sequenced in a study of blood T cell repertoires in COVID-19. The assay was immunoSEQ multiplex PCR, and TCRdb's table has in-frame clones only and misses some. The sample yields approximately 250,000 clones, approximately 89% seen once. Material for sequencing was peripheral blood. The receptors originated from a woman in her sixties or seventies who had recovered from COVID-19. Both conserved end residues are part of each CDR3. D genes are given only for firm matches. Some rows have no size entry. The others give once, few or many, or a class for an expanded clone.

abundance	v_gene	j_gene	d_gene	CDR3nt	CDR3aa
few	TRBV15	TRBJ2-3	TRBD1	TGTGCCACCAGCAGAGATCGATATGGCGGACAGGGAAAGCAGTATTTT	CATSRDRYGGQGKQYF
few	TRBV18	TRBJ2-7	.	TGTGCCAGCTCAAGGGAGACCTACGAGCAGTACTTC	CASSRETYEQYF
.	TRBV11-2	TRBJ1-5	TRBD1	TGTGCCAGCAGCCCCGAGGGACAGGATAATAGCAATCAGCCCCAGCATTTT	CASSPEGQDNSNQPQHF
.	TRBV5-4	TRBJ2-7	.	TGTGCCAGCAGCCCCCCAGGGGTCGGCTACGAGCAGTACTTC	CASSPPGVGYEQYF
once	TRBV6-5	TRBJ1-5	.	TGTGCCAGCAGTTTATTTAGCAATCAGCCCCAGCATTTT	CASSLFSNQPQHF
.	TRBV28	TRBJ1-1	.	TGTGCCACGGGGGGTAGGTCGGGAACTGAAGCTTTCTTT	CATGGRSGTEAFF
.	TRBV7-6	TRBJ2-1	.	TGTGCCAGCAGCCCCCGAGGGTCACACAACAATGAGCAGTTCTTC	CASSPRGSHNNEQFF
.	TRBV9	TRBJ1-2	TRBD1	TGTGCCAGCAGCGTAGATTCCGTCCCGGGACAGGGCTACTATGGCTACACCTTC	CASSVDSVPGQGYYGYTF
.	TRBV14	TRBJ1-2	.	TGTGCCAGCAGCAACAGACAGGCGTCTTACTATGGCTACACCTTC	CASSNRQASYYGYTF
.	TRBV6-1	TRBJ1-3	.	TGTGCCAGCAGTGATAGTCTCTCTGGAAACACCATATATTTT	CASSDSLSGNTIYF
.	TRBV27	TRBJ2-5	TRBD2	TGTGCCAGCAGTTTATATAGCGGGGGCCTCCAAGAGACCCAGTACTTC	CASSLYSGGLQETQYF
.	TRBV18	TRBJ2-2	TRBD2	TGTGCCAGCAACCCTAGCGGGGGGAACACCGGGGAGCTGTTTTTT	CASNPSGGNTGELFF
.	TRBV19	TRBJ1-1	.	TGTGCCAGCCTTCCCCAGGGGTGGAACACTGAAGCTTTCTTT	CASLPQGWNTEAFF
.	TRBV2	TRBJ1-5	.	TGTGCCAGCGGCCGGCAGGGTAGCAATCAGCCCCAGCATTTT	CASGRQGSNQPQHF
.	TRBV6-5	TRBJ2-1	TRBD1	TGTGCCAGCAGAAACCCTGACAGGGCAAATGAGCAGTTCTTC	CASRNPDRANEQFF
.	TRBV2	TRBJ1-4	.	TGTGCCACCTGGGACTCAACTAATGAAAAACTGTTTTTT	CATWDSTNEKLFF
.	TRBV28	TRBJ1-1	.	TGTGCCAGCAGTTTTAACAGGGTGAACACTGAAGCTTTCTTT	CASSFNRVNTEAFF
once	TRBV11-3	TRBJ2-3	.	TGTGCCAGCAGCCGGAGCAGGGGATATGGCACAGATACGCAGTATTTT	CASSRSRGYGTDTQYF
.	TRBV4-2	TRBJ2-7	TRBD2	TGTGCCAGCAGCCAAGAAGCACAGCGGGGCATCAACGAGCAGTACTTC	CASSQEAQRGINEQYF
.	TRBV7-8	TRBJ2-3	.	TGTGCCAGCAGCCGAGTCTTCCGTAGCACAGATACGCAGTATTTT	CASSRVFRSTDTQYF
.	TRBV5-1	TRBJ2-1	.	TGCGCCAGCAGCTTGGAGGGGGGGCCCTACAATGAGCAGTTCTTC	CASSLEGGPYNEQFF
.	TRBV10-3	TRBJ2-3	TRBD2	TGTGCCATCAGGGGCGGGGGGGCTGCAGATACGCAGTATTTT	CAIRGGGAADTQYF
.	TRBV7-2	TRBJ2-7	TRBD2	TGTGCCAGCAGCTTTTACAGCGGGGGAGACTACGAGCAGTACTTC	CASSFYSGGDYEQYF
.	TRBV5-1	TRBJ2-2	TRBD1	TGCGCCAGCAGCTTCACGGGACAGAGGATCGGGGAGCTGTTTTTT	CASSFTGQRIGELFF
.	TRBV5-1	TRBJ2-7	.	TGCGCCAGCAGTCCCCAAGCGGGCCCCTACGAGCAGTACTTC	CASSPQAGPYEQYF
.	TRBV5-1	TRBJ2-1	TRBD2	TGCGCCAGCAGCTTGGTAACTAGCGGGGGGGAGCAGTTCTTC	CASSLVTSGGEQFF
.	TRBV11-2	TRBJ2-6	.	TGTGCCAGCAGCTTAGGACAGCCTGGGGCCAACGTCCTGACTTTC	CASSLGQPGANVLTF
.	TRBV7-9	TRBJ2-1	TRBD1	TGTGCCAGCAGCCCCGGACAGGGAATGGAGCAGCAGTTCTTC	CASSPGQGMEQQFF
.	TRBV28	TRBJ1-5	.	TGTGCCAGCAGTTTTGAGGAAAATCAGCCCCAGCATTTT	CASSFEENQPQHF
.	TRBV2	TRBJ2-5	TRBD1	TGTGCCAGCGGGACAGGGGACCCCCAAGAGACCCAGTACTTC	CASGTGDPQETQYF
.	TRBV2	TRBJ1-2	TRBD1	TGTGCCAGCACCGGGACAGGGGACTATGGCTACACCTTC	CASTGTGDYGYTF
.	TRBV12-3/TRBV12-4	TRBJ2-1	.	TGTGCCAGCGCGTTTAGCGGCGAGCAGTTCTTC	CASAFSGEQFF
.	TRBV16	TRBJ1-5	TRBD1	TGTGCCAGCAGCCGAGGACAGGACAATCAGCCCCAGCATTTT	CASSRGQDNQPQHF
.	TRBV19	TRBJ1-5	TRBD1	TGTGCCAGTAGTATAGCGCGGACAGGGGATCAGCCCCAGCATTTT	CASSIARTGDQPQHF
.	TRBV19	TRBJ2-2	.	TGTGCCAGTAGTATCTTTGGCCAAAGTTACACCGGGGAGCTGTTTTTT	CASSIFGQSYTGELFF
once	TRBV18	TRBJ1-2	TRBD1	TGTGCCAGCTCGCCGGACAGGTCGGAGTGGGGCTACACCTTC	CASSPDRSEWGYTF
.	TRBV3-1/TRBV3-2	TRBJ2-7	.	TGTGCCAGCAGCCAAGTGGGTAGCGCCTCACAGTACTTC	CASSQVGSASQYF
.	TRBV6-5	TRBJ2-2	.	TGTGCCAGCAGGGGAGGGGGAGGTGGCACCGGGGAGCTGTTTTTT	CASRGGGGGTGELFF
.	TRBV3-1/TRBV3-2	TRBJ2-4	.	TGTGCCAGCAGCCAAGAGTCCGGACAAGAAAACATTCAGTACTTC	CASSQESGQENIQYF
.	TRBV19	TRBJ2-5	.	TGTGCCAGTAGTGTCGGGGTACAAGAGACCCAGTACTTC	CASSVGVQETQYF
.	TRBV6-5	TRBJ2-1	.	TGTGCCAGCAGCCCGGACTTGCTCAATGAGCAGTTCTTC	CASSPDLLNEQFF
.	TRBV7-9	TRBJ1-4	TRBD1	TGTGCCAGCAGCTTAACGACAGGGGGCGGGGAAAAACTGTTTTTT	CASSLTTGGGEKLFF
.	TRBV4-3	TRBJ1-1	.	TGCGCCAGCAGCCAAGGGAGGGACACTGAAGCTTTCTTT	CASSQGRDTEAFF
.	TRBV2	TRBJ2-5	.	TGTGCCAGCAGTGAATTAGCCGGAGGCCAAGAGACCCAGTACTTC	CASSELAGGQETQYF
.	TRBV5-1	TRBJ1-2	.	TGCGCCAGCAGCCCCGGGGGGGCGCCTGGCTACACCTTC	CASSPGGAPGYTF
.	TRBV4-1	TRBJ2-7	.	TGCGCCAGCAGCCCAGCGGGCGCCGCCTACGAGCAGTACTTC	CASSPAGAAYEQYF
.	TRBV7-2	TRBJ1-1	TRBD1	TGTGCCAGCAGCCCACAGGGGGGCACTGAAGCTTTCTTT	CASSPQGGTEAFF
.	TRBV2	TRBJ1-2	TRBD1	TGTGCCAGCAGGGGACAGCCTTACTATGGCTACACCTTC	CASRGQPYYGYTF
.	TRBV7-6	TRBJ2-3	.	TGTGCCAGCAGCTTAGCTACAGGGTCATACACAGATACGCAGTATTTT	CASSLATGSYTDTQYF
.	TRBV28	TRBJ2-4	.	TGTGCCAGCAGCCACATCGTGGCAGGGCAGTTCATTCAGTACTTC	CASSHIVAGQFIQYF
.	TRBV5-1	TRBJ1-5	TRBD1	TGCGCCAGAAAGGGACAGATAAGCAATCAGCCCCAGCATTTT	CARKGQISNQPQHF
.	TRBV29-1	TRBJ1-2	TRBD1	TGCAGCGGGGGGACAGGGGGCGACTATGGCTACACCTTC	CSGGTGGDYGYTF